This TCR beta chain stems from a study of read filtering for tumor transcriptome and immune sequencing. On the study more broadly: Mean patient age was approximately 66 years, range roughly 45 to 85; approximately 17 male, 14 to 15 female. Whole-transcriptome libraries were prepared after DNase treatment.

This clonotype was counted ten times or more. The V and J ends lost 8 bases and 6 bases respectively, with 13 bases between them. There are 13 residues in the CDR3. Per the germline V gene, CDR1 is MRHNA and CDR2 is SNTAGT. Molecular barcoded adaptors covering alpha/delta and beta/gamma chains were used on 400 ng RNA. From the reads, TCRdb called clonotypes with MiXCR, one entry per CDR3 protein. The sample records some 40,000 distinct CDR3 sequences, less than 15% being singletons. The sequence was collected from a donor aged 40 or older with multiple myeloma. Sequenced material: a population of CD138-negative cells sorted from bone marrow. The V call is TRBV6-4, the J call TRBJ2-2; D call uncertain. DNA for the CDR3: TGTGCCAGCGCATTTGATGAGGCCGGGGAGCTGTTTTTT. Its protein is CASAFDEAGELFF.